Presented here are 24 T cell receptor beta chains from one specimen sequenced in a study of a mutant IDH1 vaccine in newly diagnosed glioma. Noted time point: week 11, during vaccination. All doses held 300 ug of mutant IDH1 20-mer peptide, with topical imiquimod. Sequencing was performed with immunoSEQ multiplex PCR; in TCRdb, only in-frame clones are kept and a portion is missing. The repertoire holds more than 50,000 clones, 80% seen once, with about 6% in the top ten. These TCRs are of unknown antigen specificity. Material: PBMCs, obtained from a glioma patient whose treatment included an IDH1 peptide vaccine. The source is a man aged 50 to 60 with glioma.

The rearrangement links TRBV2 to TRBJ2-3; D unresolved. Trimming stripped 4 bases from V and 0 bases from J, with 14 bases between. In germline, CDR1 is SNHLY, CDR2 FYNNEI. There are 16 residues in the CDR3. The CDR3, as DNA: TGTGCCAGCAGTGGGTTAATGGGGTCTAGCACAGATACGCAGTATTTT. Translation gives CASSGLMGSSTDTQYF.

This chain joins TRBV29-1 and TRBJ1-1; D is unclear. Trimming removed 4 bases at V and 7 bases at J, with 4 bases between. Germline V gene data show CDR1 as SQVTM and CDR2 as ANQGSEA. The CDR3 totals 9 residues. This CDR3 reads CSVGGEAFF. CDR3 nucleotides: TGCAGCGTTGGAGGTGAAGCTTTCTTT.

This CDR3 reads CASSELAGQADTQYF. The CDR3 nucleotides read TGTGCCAGCAGCGAGCTAGCGGGGCAAGCAGATACGCAGTATTTT. The chain has TRBV7-6 and TRBJ2-3, with 9 nucleotides matching TRBD2. CDR3 length: 15 amino acids. Germline CDR1 is SGHVS and CDR2 is FNYEAQ. Trimming cost V 5 bases and J 4 bases; bases outside gene matches: 7. Variable domain in full (rest from reference TRBV7-6 and TRBJ2-3): GAGVSQSPRYKVTKRGQDVALRCDPISGHVSLYWYRQALGQGPEFLTYFNYEAQQDKSGLPNDRFSAERPEGSISTLTIQRTEQRDSAMYRCASSELAGQADTQYFGPGTRLTVL.

The chain has TRBV7-9 and TRBJ2-1; 7 bases fit TRBD2. Germline V gene sequence: CDR1 SEHNR, CDR2 FQNEAQ (reference sequence). There are 16 residues in the CDR3. The V segment lost 1 base and the J segment 3 bases; nucleotides outside the gene matches: 6. CDR3 residues: CASSLVAAGSYNEQFF. The CDR3 nucleotides read TGTGCCAGCAGCTTAGTGGCAGCGGGAAGCTACAATGAGCAGTTCTTC.

This chain joins TRBV11-3 and TRBJ1-1; D is unresolved. V gave up 0 bases and J gave up 0 bases, with 5 bases separating them. Germline V gene lookup returns CDR1 SGHNT and CDR2 YENEEA. There are 14 residues in the CDR3. For the CDR3, the DNA is TGTGCCAGCAGCTTAGATCGAATGAACACTGAAGCTTTCTTT. It yields the protein CASSLDRMNTEAFF.

This clone has more than one count but fewer than ten. The V call is TRBV6-4, the J call TRBJ1-2, with D possibly being TRBD1 (5 bases). Germline V gene sequence: CDR1 MRHNA, CDR2 SNTAGT. The CDR3 is made up of 15 amino acids. The V end was cut by 3 bases, the J end by 4 bases, with 15 bases between. In DNA form, the CDR3 reads TGTGCCAGCAGTGAATACCCGGGGCCTACCTATGGCTACACCTTC. Translated: CASSEYPGPTYGYTF.

The rearrangement links TRBV29-1 to TRBJ2-5; unclear D gene. Germline V gene data show CDR1 as SQVTM and CDR2 as ANQGSEA. V was pared by 7 bases and J by 4 bases, with 13 bases between. The CDR3 covers 12 residues. In DNA form, the CDR3 reads TGCAGCGCCCGGCACAGCAGAGAGACCCAGTACTTC. Residues: CSARHSRETQYF.

This chain links TRBV6-6 with TRBJ1-2, with D possibly being TRBD1 (6 bases). The CDR3 totals 12 residues. The V end was cut by 10 bases, the J end by 7 bases, with 16 bases between. Per germline, CDR1 MNHNY and CDR2 SVGAGI (reference sequence). CDR3 nucleotide sequence: TGTGCCACCTCCCCTGGGGGCCCTGGCTACACCTTC. It encodes CATSPGGPGYTF.

Details on this clone: Mismatch with germline at one junction end may stem from a read error. The chain recombines TRBV9 with TRBJ1-2; D call uncertain. Germline V gene lookup returns CDR1 SGDLS and CDR2 YYNGEE. The CDR3 is 14 amino acids. The CDR3 spells CASSVVVQFSPKAF. DNA of the CDR3: TGTGCCAGCAGCGTAGTTGTACAGTTTTCCCCTAAAGCCTTC.

The rearrangement joins TRBV7-9 to TRBJ2-5, with D possibly matching TRBD1 (5 bases). The V and J ends lost 1 base and 5 bases respectively, with 11 bases between them. Germline loops: CDR1 SEHNR, CDR2 FQNEAQ (reference sequence). The CDR3 extends over 14 amino acids. This CDR3 reads CASSLERGWETQYF. The CDR3, as DNA: TGTGCCAGCAGCTTAGAAAGGGGTTGGGAGACCCAGTACTTC.

This chain joins TRBV5-1 and TRBJ2-1; D assignment may be TRBD1 or TRBD2 (6 bases each). V dropped 0 bases and J dropped 8 bases, with 9 bases sitting between them. CDR1 SGHRS and CDR2 YFSETQ come from the germline V gene. This CDR3 has 13 residues. Written as DNA, the CDR3 is TGCGCCAGCAGCTTGGGGGGGGCCGATGAGCAGTTCTTC. Protein: CASSLGGADEQFF. The full variable domain, with the rest looked up from reference TRBV5-1 and TRBJ2-1, is KAGVTQTPRYLIKTRGQQVTLSCSPISGHRSVSWYQQTPGQGLQFLFEYFSETQRNKGNFPGRFSGRQFSNSRSEMNVSTLELGDSALYLCASSLGGADEQFFGPGTRLTVL.

This chain joins TRBV5-1 and TRBJ1-4; D may be TRBD1 (5 bases). With 2 bases removed from V and 0 bases from J, the gap between germline ends came to 11 bases. Germline V gene sequence: CDR1 SGHRS, CDR2 YFSETQ. The CDR3 is 16 amino acids. The CDR3 DNA sequence: TGCGCCAGCAGCTTTACTGGGACTGCAACTAATGAAAAACTGTTTTTT. Protein product: CASSFTGTATNEKLFF.

The chain joins TRBV27 to TRBJ1-2; D perhaps matches TRBD1 (5 bases). V was clipped by 3 bases and J by 2 bases, with 13 bases between them. The V gene's germline CDR1 is MNHEY and CDR2 SMNVEV (reference sequence). The CDR3 loop spans 15 amino acids. The DNA for the CDR3 is TGTGCCAGCAGTTTCAGAGGGGAGGGGAACTATGGCTACACCTTC. Translating it yields CASSFRGEGNYGYTF.

The chain is built from TRBV2 and TRBJ2-5, with D unresolved. Germline lookup yields CDR1 SNHLY and CDR2 FYNNEI. The CDR3 is 14 amino acids. The ends were cut back, 4 bases at V and 5 bases at J, with 14 bases in the middle. CDR3 bases: TGTGCCAGCAGTGTGGGCAGGTTAAGGGAGACCCAGTACTTC. This codes for CASSVGRLRETQYF.

The gene calls are TRBV10-3 and TRBJ2-5, with D possibly TRBD2 on 6 matching bases. Germline CDR1 and CDR2: ENHRY and SYGVKD. This CDR3 contains 15 residues. V was pared by 2 bases and J by 0 bases, with 10 bases between. The CDR3 protein is CAISENREYQETQYF. The CDR3 DNA reads as TGTGCCATCAGTGAGAACCGGGAGTACCAAGAGACCCAGTACTTC.

V is TRBV15 and J is TRBJ2-7; D is ambiguous. CDR1 is LNHNV and CDR2 is YYDKDF in the germline V gene (reference sequence). V was clipped by 5 bases and J by 2 bases, with 10 bases between them. The CDR3 length is 13 residues. The CDR3: CATSATGAYEQYF. DNA of the CDR3: TGTGCCACCAGCGCCACCGGAGCCTACGAGCAGTACTTC.

Regarding this clone: The junction shows a germline mismatch at one end, possibly a read error. The chain joins TRBV6-1 to TRBJ1-3; D is perhaps TRBD1 (5 bases). This CDR3 comprises 11 residues. CDR1 is MNHNS, CDR2 SASEGT, per germline. The CDR3 loop reads CASSEEGTRDF. The DNA for the CDR3 is TGTGCCAGCAGTGAAGAGGGGACCCGAGATTTT.

V gene TRBV30 combines with J gene TRBJ1-4; unclear D gene. In germline, CDR1 is GTSNPN, CDR2 SVGIG (reference sequence). CDR3 length equals 14 residues. The V end was cut by 5 bases, the J end by 0 bases, with 10 bases between. CDR3 coding DNA: TGTGCCTGGGGGAGAAGGTCAACTAATGAAAAACTGTTTTTT. This encodes CAWGRRSTNEKLFF.

This clone turned up a few times. The V gene is TRBV21-1, the J gene TRBJ1-5. TRBV21-1 is a pseudogene locus. CDR3 length: 14 amino acids. CDR3: CASSKKPANKPQHF. As DNA, the CDR3 is TGTGCCAGCAGCAAAAAGCCGGCCAATAAGCCCCAGCATTTT.

In its sample, this clone was seen a few times. The V call is TRBV29-1, the J call TRBJ2-7; possible D gene TRBD1, 5 bases. Germline V gene lookup returns CDR1 SQVTM and CDR2 ANQGSEA. There are 11 residues in the CDR3. Trimming took off 7 bases at V and 3 bases at J, with 10 bases between the two ends. The CDR3 spells CSAGQSYEQYF. CDR3 DNA sequence: TGCAGCGCAGGGCAGAGCTACGAGCAGTACTTC.

About this clone itself: This sample also contains other DNA sequences that code for the same CDR3. V gene TRBV5-4 combines with J gene TRBJ2-2, with a tentative D call TRBD2 (6 bases). The ends were cut back, 4 bases at V and 8 bases at J, with 18 bases in the middle. CDR3 length equals 15 residues. Germline V gives CDR1 SGHNT, CDR2 YYREEE (reference sequence). The CDR3 DNA sequence: TGTGCCAGCAGCCGGGGAGGTAGATCAGAGGGGGAGCTGTTTTTT. It encodes CASSRGGRSEGELFF.

The rearrangement joins TRBV2 to TRBJ1-5; maybe TRBD1 (5 bases). Germline CDR1 SNHLY, CDR2 FYNNEI. V lost 5 bases and J 11 bases, leaving 19 bases between the germline ends. This CDR3 region has 14 residues. The CDR3 sequence: CASSRDSKGPAQHF. CDR3 sequence (DNA): TGTGCCAGCAGTCGTGACAGCAAGGGGCCGGCCCAGCATTTT.

V and J are TRBV3-1 (or the pseudogene TRBV3-2) and TRBJ2-7; D not resolved. Germline V gene lookup returns CDR1 LGHDT and CDR2 YNNKEL (reference sequence). Deletions cut 10 bases from V and 7 bases from J, with 5 bases between. The length of the CDR3 is 8 residues. CDR3 DNA: TGTGCCACCTTAGAGCAGTACTTC. Translated: CATLEQYF.

The table lists this clone with a count of one. This chain connects TRBV11-3 to TRBJ1-1, with D possibly being TRBD1 (6 bases). The germline V gene has CDR1 SGHNT and CDR2 YENEEA. This CDR3 spans 13 amino acids. The V end lost 5 bases, the J end lost 6 bases, and 13 bases lay between the germline ends. DNA for the CDR3: TGTGCCAGCAGCGCTAGCGGGGGCTCTGAAGCTTTCTTT. Translation gives CASSASGGSEAFF.